The T cell receptor (beta chain) under discussion was sequenced for a study of monozygotic twins with inflammatory bowel disease. Added by template switching were UMIs that each held a 6-nucleotide sample barcode. Nested amplification of TCRalpha and TCRbeta cDNA involved two PCRs of around 15 and 10 cycles. TCRdb reprocessed the 5' RACE reads, with one entry per CDR3 protein and no DNA. This sample contains 350,000 to 500,000 distinct CDR3 sequences. CDR1 and CDR2 (germline): MDHEN, SYDVKM. The CDR3 runs to 14 residues. This TCR was recovered from a human donor with ulcerative colitis or Crohn's disease, or a healthy co-twin of an affected twin (not recorded which). The sequenced sample consisted of blood. The chain has TRBV28 and TRBJ1-6. CDR3 sequence reads: CASSPEGYNSPLHF.